Detailed here is one TCR beta chain. What it recognizes is unknown. The data belong to a study of response to subunit inactivated influenza vaccine. Study-level results: Each seasonal influenza vaccination recruits few new T cells, the authors suggested.

TCRdb independently ran MiXCR on the RT-PCR reads; one entry per CDR3 protein. The table lists over 400,000 distinct CDR3 sequences, 11% of them singletons. The CDR3 is made up of 16 amino acids. Per the germline V gene, CDR1 is MNHEY and CDR2 is SMNVEV (reference sequence). The V end was cut by 5 bases, the J end by 7 bases, with 18 bases between. The material was PBMCs from blood, obtained roughly 47 days after vaccination. The clonotype comes from a middle-aged man who received an inactivated influenza vaccine. The V and J genes are TRBV27 and TRBJ1-6; D gene uncertain. Written as DNA, the CDR3 is TGTGCCAGCAGTCCTTTCTCTAACGTCAGGAATTCACCCCTCCACTTT. Protein product: CASSPFSNVRNSPLHF.